The entry below describes one T cell receptor (beta chain). The target of this receptor is not known. Base qualities are not at hand, and no much larger clone is one base apart. The CDR3 contains 11 residues, cysteine and phenylalanine counted. The kept DNA is CDR3 alone, 33 bases in frame from the first base. Based on the germline V gene, the CDR1 and CDR2 sequences are MDHEN and SYDVKM. The junction shows trimming of 6 bases on V and 10 bases on J, plus 10 bases between the germline ends. These data are taken from a study of T cell responses to AZD1222 COVID-19 vaccine (dated by TCRdb to the early 2020s). For the wider study: A total of 233 trial participants underwent TCR sequencing, of whom about 210 received two doses of AZD1222 and some 26 received two doses of the MenACWY control vaccine. Enrollment into the trials was organized by age into subgroups of 18-55, 56-69 and 70-plus years, and those subgroups contained about 160, 30 and 59 TCR-sequenced participants, respectively. General findings and caveats noted by the study authors: CD4 TCRs associated with the vaccine covered the entire spike protein, and the dominant responses were in regions 160-218 and 743-854. After two AZD1222 doses, both the breadth and the depth of spike-specific TCRs were significantly higher than at day 0 and than in MenACWY recipients. Because no samples from the day 14 peak response were available, repertoires could be characterized only after the peak T cell response. Epitopes outside the regions mutated in the B.1.351 and B.1.1.7 variants were reportedly recognized by nearly half of the unique spike-specific TCRs. Conclusions about previously exposed vaccinees are limited, since just 6 or 7 AZD1222 recipients were seropositive for SARS-CoV-2 at baseline. In the small 56-69-year group, the increase in depth fell short of significance, most likely because of low power. Participants were mostly white British, with more females than males. The authors suggested clonal diversity may have been underestimated.

The CDR3 regions of human TCRbeta chains were analyzed by immunosequencing. In the source study's methods: TCRs in the repertoires were matched against a reference library of SARS-CoV-2-specific TCRs that had been generated with the MIRA antigen-specificity platform. Breadth was defined as the fraction of unique TCRs that were SARS-CoV-2-associated, and depth was defined as the fraction of total T cells that were SARS-CoV-2-associated. Using the MIRA data, every spike-specific TCR was mapped to the spike region that the TCR reacted to and assigned to either a CD4 or a CD8 class. Log10-transformed breadth and depth values were compared by one-way ANOVA with Sidak's multiple comparisons tests. This is the immuneACCESS table as TCRdb keeps it, with only in-frame sequences that have V and J called. A part of the clones is gone; compared with another copy, unresolved V genes explain less than half, and the rest is unexplained. V, J and clone size were drawn from that table, and D and trimming were deduced from the DNA. This sample comprises tens of thousands of clones, 80% to 90% of them detected only once. The top ten hold over 9.5% of the sample.

Read against the paper, the sample's time point label means: about 28 days (+/-7) after the second vaccine dose. AZD1222 recipients whose second dose came at about 4 weeks and those whose second dose came at about 12 weeks were combined into one group, since spike-specific TCR depth and breadth did not differ between the two schedules. Vaccinee samples came from UK trials COV001 and COV002, including a single-blind randomized controlled phase 2/3 trial of AZD1222 (ChAdOx1 nCoV-19) in healthy adults. For TCRbeta chain sequencing, PBMC samples were collected from trial participants at day 0 and at day 28 after the second dose.

The chain uses TRBV28 and TRBJ1-3, with an unclear D gene assignment. The sequence was collected from an adult who received the AZD1222 COVID-19 vaccine. The sequencing used peripheral blood, collected 28 days after the second AZD1222 dose. Here the CDR3 is given as CASRDQITIYF. The DNA sequence reads TGTGCCAGCAGGGACCAGATAACCATATATTTT.